This passage covers 2 T cell receptor beta chains from one sample sequenced in a study of OX40 agonist ivuxolimab in advanced cancers. The assay was immunoSEQ multiplex PCR, and TCRdb's table has in-frame clones only and misses some. There are 30,000 to 45,000 clones in the sample; 87% occur only once, and approximately 31% lies in the top ten. This sample comprised CD4+ or CD8+ T cells sorted from blood, obtained in a trial of the OX40 agonist ivuxolimab. The receptors here all came from an adult with an advanced solid tumor such as melanoma, head and neck, liver or kidney cancer.

The rearrangement links TRBV2 to TRBJ2-3; 11 bases line up with TRBD2. V lost 4 bases and J lost 0; bases outside the gene matches: 9. The CDR3 covers 18 residues. Germline loops: CDR1 SNHLY, CDR2 FYNNEI. The CDR3 region is CASSGRSTSGASTDTQYF. In nucleotides, the CDR3 is TGTGCCAGCAGTGGACGCTCGACTAGCGGGGCGAGCACAGATACGCAGTATTTT. Complete variable domain (other parts from reference TRBV2 and TRBJ2-3): EPEVTQTPSHQVTQMGQEVILRCVPISNHLYFYWYRQILGQKVEFLVSFYNNEISEKSEIFDDQFSVERPDGSNFTLKIRSTKLEDSAMYFCASSGRSTSGASTDTQYFGPGTRLTVL.

The V gene is TRBV20-1, the J gene TRBJ2-7; D call uncertain. CDR1 and CDR2 (germline): DFQATT, SNEGSKA (reference sequence). Trimming left V 3 bases short and J 3 bases short, with 6 bases between. The CDR3 has 11 amino acids. Written as DNA, the CDR3 is TGCAGTGCTAGCCCGAACTACGAGCAGTACTTC. It encodes CSASPNYEQYF.